Listed below are T cell receptor beta chains from one sample, sequenced in a study of response to subunit inactivated influenza vaccine. In TCRdb, the RT-PCR reads were re-called with MiXCR into one record per CDR3 protein. This sample has about 170,000 distinct CDR3 sequences, with about 10% found just once. The sample here was CD8+ T cells sorted from PBMCs, taken less than 30 months after vaccination. All receptors derive from a man aged 50 to 75 who received an inactivated influenza vaccine. CDR3s include the opening cysteine and the closing phenylalanine or tryptophan. A D gene is named only where the DNA matches it firmly. Expanded clones get a size class; other rows say once, few or many, or leave the size out.

D,J,size,V,DNA,CDR3
NA,TRBJ2-1,many,TRBV29-1,TGCAGCGTCGATTGGGGGCTGGAGCAGTTCTTC,CSVDWGLEQFF
TRBD2,TRBJ2-1,NA,TRBV12-3/TRBV12-4,TGTGCCAGCAGTTTAGGTGGTAGCGGGACCTACAATGAGCAGTTCTTC,CASSLGGSGTYNEQFF
TRBD1,TRBJ2-3,few,TRBV5-1,TGCGCCAGCAGCGCCGGGACAGGTTTGCAGTATTTT,CASSAGTGLQYF
TRBD2,TRBJ2-7,few,TRBV20-1,TGCAGTGCCAAACCCGGGACTAGCGAGTACGAGCAGTACTTC,CSAKPGTSEYEQYF
NA,TRBJ2-1,NA,TRBV4-3,TGCGCCAGCAGCTCGGACCAATACAATGAGCAGTTCTTC,CASSSDQYNEQFF
NA,TRBJ2-1,few,TRBV24-1,TGTGCCACCAGTGATTGGAGTTTCGGGTCAGGGTCCTACAATGAGCAGTTCTTC,CATSDWSFGSGSYNEQFF
NA,TRBJ2-7,few,TRBV20-1,TGCAGTGCTATAGGGCAGGGGTTTTACTACGAGCAGTACTTC,CSAIGQGFYYEQYF
NA,TRBJ2-3,NA,TRBV12-3/TRBV12-4,TGTGCCAGCAGTCGAGGGGTGAGAGATACGCAGTATTTT,CASSRGVRDTQYF
NA,TRBJ2-1,many,TRBV6-2/TRBV6-3,TGTGCCAGCAGTCACCAGACCTTCGGGCAGACCCTCTACAATGAGCAGTTCTTC,CASSHQTFGQTLYNEQFF
TRBD1,TRBJ2-7,NA,TRBV3-1,TGTGCCAGCAGCCAAGTCTACAACCGGGACAGGGACGACGAGCAGTACTTC,CASSQVYNRDRDDEQYF